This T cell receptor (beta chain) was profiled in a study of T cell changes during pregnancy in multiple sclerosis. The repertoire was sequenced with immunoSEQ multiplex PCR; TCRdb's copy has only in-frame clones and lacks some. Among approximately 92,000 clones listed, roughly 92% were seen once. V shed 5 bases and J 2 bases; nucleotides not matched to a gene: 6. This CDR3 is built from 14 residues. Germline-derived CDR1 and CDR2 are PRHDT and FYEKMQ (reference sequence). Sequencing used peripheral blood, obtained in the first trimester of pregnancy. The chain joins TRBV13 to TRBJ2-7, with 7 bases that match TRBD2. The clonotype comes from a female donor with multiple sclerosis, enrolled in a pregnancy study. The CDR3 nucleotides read TGTGCCAGCAGCACCGGGACTAATACCTACGAGCAGTACTTC. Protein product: CASSTGTNTYEQYF. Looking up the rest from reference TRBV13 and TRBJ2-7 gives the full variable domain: AAGVIQSPRHLIKEKRETATLKCYPIPRHDTVYWYQQGPGQDPQFLISFYEKMQSDKGSIPDRFSAQQFSDYHSELNMSSLELGDSALYFCASSTGTNTYEQYFGPGTRLTVT.